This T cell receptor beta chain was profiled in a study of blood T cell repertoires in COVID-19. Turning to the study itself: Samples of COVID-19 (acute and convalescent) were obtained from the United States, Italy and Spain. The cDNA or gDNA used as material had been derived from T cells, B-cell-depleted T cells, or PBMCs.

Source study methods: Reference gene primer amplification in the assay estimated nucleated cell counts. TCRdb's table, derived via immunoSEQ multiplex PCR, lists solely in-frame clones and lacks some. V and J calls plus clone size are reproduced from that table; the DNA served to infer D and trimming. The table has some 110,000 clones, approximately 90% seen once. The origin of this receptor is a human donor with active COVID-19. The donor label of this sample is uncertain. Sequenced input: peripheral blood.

The CDR3 nucleotides read TGTGCCAGCTCGATTTCGGGGGTTTCAGGGGCCAACGTCCTGACTTTC. This encodes CASSISGVSGANVLTF. The gene calls are TRBV6-4 and TRBJ2-6, with D tentatively TRBD2 (6 bases). Germline-derived CDR1 and CDR2 are MRHNA and SNTAGT. This CDR3 is 16 amino acids long. The V gene lost 8 bases and the J gene lost 4 bases, with 18 bases spanning the gap.